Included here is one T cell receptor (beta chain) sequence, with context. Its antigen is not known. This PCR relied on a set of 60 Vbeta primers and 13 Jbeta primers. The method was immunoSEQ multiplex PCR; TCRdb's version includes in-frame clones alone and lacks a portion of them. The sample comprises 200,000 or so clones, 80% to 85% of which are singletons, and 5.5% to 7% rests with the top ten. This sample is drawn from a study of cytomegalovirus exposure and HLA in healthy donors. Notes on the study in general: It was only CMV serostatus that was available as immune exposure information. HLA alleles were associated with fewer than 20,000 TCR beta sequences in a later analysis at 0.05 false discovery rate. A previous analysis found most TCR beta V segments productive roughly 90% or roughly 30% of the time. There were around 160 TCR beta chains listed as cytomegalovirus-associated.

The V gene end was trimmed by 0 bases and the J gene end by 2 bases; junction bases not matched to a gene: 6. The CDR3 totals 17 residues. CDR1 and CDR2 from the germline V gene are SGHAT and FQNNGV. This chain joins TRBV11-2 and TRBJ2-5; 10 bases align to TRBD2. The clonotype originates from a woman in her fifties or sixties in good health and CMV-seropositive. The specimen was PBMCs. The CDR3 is CASSLDERGGFQETQYF. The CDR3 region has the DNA TGTGCCAGCAGCTTAGACGAGCGGGGGGGTTTTCAAGAGACCCAGTACTTC.